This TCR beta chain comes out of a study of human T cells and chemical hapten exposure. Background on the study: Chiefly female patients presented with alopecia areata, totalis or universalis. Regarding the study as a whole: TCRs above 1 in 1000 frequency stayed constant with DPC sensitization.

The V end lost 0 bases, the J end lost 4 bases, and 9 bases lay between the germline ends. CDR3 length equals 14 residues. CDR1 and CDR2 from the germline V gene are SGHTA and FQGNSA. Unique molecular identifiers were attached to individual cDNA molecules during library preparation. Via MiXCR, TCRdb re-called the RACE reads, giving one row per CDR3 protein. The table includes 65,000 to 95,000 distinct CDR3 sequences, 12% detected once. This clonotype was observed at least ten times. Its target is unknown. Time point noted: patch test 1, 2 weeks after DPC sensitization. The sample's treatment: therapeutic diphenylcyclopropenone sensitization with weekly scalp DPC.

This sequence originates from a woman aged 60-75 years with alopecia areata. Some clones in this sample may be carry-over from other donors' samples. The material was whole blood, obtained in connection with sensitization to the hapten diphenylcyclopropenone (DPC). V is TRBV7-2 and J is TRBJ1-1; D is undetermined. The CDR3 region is CASSLAGFSTEAFF. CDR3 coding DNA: TGTGCCAGCAGCTTAGCGGGGTTTAGCACTGAAGCTTTCTTT.